The rows below give T cell receptor beta chains drawn from one sample of a study of blood T cell repertoires in COVID-19. Using immunoSEQ multiplex PCR, the repertoire was profiled, and TCRdb retains in-frame clones only, with some absent. The sample consists of some 100,000 clones, roughly 80% of them appearing once. Sequencing was done on a sample of peripheral blood. These receptors were taken from a man older than 75 with active or convalescent COVID-19. Each CDR3 is given with its conserved first and last residue. Fields, in order: CDR3 protein, V gene.

CDR3aa: CASSLGSGEAFF
v_gene: TRBV9

CDR3aa: CASSFSHRGNEKLFF
v_gene: TRBV28

CDR3aa: CASSLTGVLETQYF
v_gene: TRBV5-1

CDR3aa: CASRRGSSNTEAFF
v_gene: TRBV19

CDR3aa: CASSRTSGGNTGELFF
v_gene: TRBV6-6

CDR3aa: CASSHDLANSYNEQFF
v_gene: TRBV4-1

CDR3aa: CASSLAGSGERDTQYF
v_gene: TRBV5-1

CDR3aa: CAITGGRDQPQHF
v_gene: TRBV10-3

CDR3aa: CASSQDLGQPQHF
v_gene: TRBV3-1/TRBV3-2

CDR3aa: CASSIGKDRNHQPQHF
v_gene: TRBV19

CDR3aa: CASSRDRGDTQYF
v_gene: TRBV19

CDR3aa: CASSRTGGGEQYF
v_gene: TRBV12-3/TRBV12-4

CDR3aa: CASSIQHRGLYSNQPQHF
v_gene: TRBV21-1

CDR3aa: CASSREQGGNQPQHF
v_gene: TRBV19

CDR3aa: CASSLSGIPNQPQHF
v_gene: TRBV27

CDR3aa: CASSYDVAGAGEQYF
v_gene: TRBV6-6

CDR3aa: CASSTALGQAPDTQYF
v_gene: TRBV6-6

CDR3aa: CASSFAGQHSYEQYF
v_gene: TRBV27

CDR3aa: CATSRSRIANYGYTF
v_gene: TRBV15

CDR3aa: CASSLGRGQGYGSYNEQFF
v_gene: TRBV27

CDR3aa: CASMPGQGWNSPLHF
v_gene: TRBV7-8

CDR3aa: CASRERTDVYGYTF
v_gene: TRBV5-1

CDR3aa: CASSLTTVPLNYGYTF
v_gene: TRBV5-1

CDR3aa: CASSQEGAGGRSPLHF
v_gene: TRBV4-3

CDR3aa: CASSLAPGFGELFF
v_gene: TRBV5-1

CDR3aa: CASSLVVGDYGYTF
v_gene: TRBV5-4

CDR3aa: CASNLQGLVGEKLFF
v_gene: TRBV2

CDR3aa: CASSPPTGLAGGQREQFF
v_gene: TRBV3-1/TRBV3-2

CDR3aa: CASSLDRTGNTIYF
v_gene: TRBV5-4

CDR3aa: CASSRMGQGYEQYF
v_gene: TRBV5-4

CDR3aa: CASSLGNTNNEQFF
v_gene: TRBV7-9

CDR3aa: CASRSGTGRNTIYF
v_gene: TRBV2

CDR3aa: CASSPLEKGTYNSPLHF
v_gene: TRBV4-1

CDR3aa: CASSEQRGGITDTQYF
v_gene: TRBV25-1

CDR3aa: CATRGTDSYEQYF
v_gene: TRBV7-8

CDR3aa: CASSVQRTSGGRYIQYF
v_gene: TRBV2

CDR3aa: CASSFGQGGEQYF
v_gene: TRBV11-3

CDR3aa: CASSLYRTGTSPLHF
v_gene: TRBV27

CDR3aa: CASSNRDRRNNEQFF
v_gene: TRBV9

CDR3aa: CASSLLGLAGGRYNEQFF
v_gene: TRBV27